This entry describes one TCR beta chain. The sample holds a few counts of this clone. The specificity of this receptor is unknown. No per-base quality is available; no much larger clone lies one base away. These data originate in a study of T cell changes during pregnancy in multiple sclerosis (dated by TCRdb to about 2019). Describing the broader study: The study looked at changes in the T cell repertoire across pregnancy in women with multiple sclerosis.

Receptor amplification or capture employed the immunoSEQ multiplex PCR assay. In TCRdb, the immuneACCESS table is reduced to in-frame sequences with V and J assigned. These tables do not hold every clone; where another copy was compared, an unresolved V gene accounts for under half, and the others remain unexplained. The sample has roughly 16,000 clones on record, around 90% of them singletons. Roughly 12% of the sample comes from the top ten. This TCR came from a female donor in good health, enrolled as a control in a pregnancy study. The sample consisted of CD8+ T cells from peripheral blood mononuclear cells, taken after pregnancy.

The DNA reads TGTGCCAGCAGCTTCCGGACAGGGGGGGCCACAGATACGCAGTATTTT. It encodes CASSFRTGGATDTQYF. Recombination joined TRBV7-2 with TRBJ2-3; 10 of the junction bases match TRBD1. CDR1 and CDR2 (SGHTA, FQGNSA) derive from the germline V gene. The cysteine opens and the phenylalanine closes a CDR3 of 16 amino acids. Only the CDR3 region is kept as DNA, spanning 48 bases read in frame from base 1. Germline trimming amounts to 3 bases on V and 2 bases on J, with 5 as the count of junction bases outside the gene matches. The full variable domain, with segments outside the CDR3 supplied by the reference TRBV7-2 and TRBJ2-3 proteins, appears as GAGVSQSPSNKVTEKGKDVELRCDPISGHTALYWYRQSLGQGLEFLIYFQGNSAPDKSGLPSDRFSAERTGGSVSTLTIQRTQQEDSAVYLCASSFRTGGATDTQYFGPGTRLTVL.